This T cell receptor beta chain was profiled in a study of control samples from healthy donors and cancer patients (dated by TCRdb to the early 2020s). Regarding this clone: Its antigen is still unknown. No much larger clonotype is one base removed from it; base qualities were not supplied.

Receptor libraries were prepared by the immunoSEQ multiplex PCR assay. What TCRdb holds here is the immuneACCESS table cut down to in-frame rearrangements. Part of the clones is not present; checked against another copy, under half of the missing clones reflect an unresolved V gene, and the others are unexplained. In this sample the table shows 90,000 to 150,000 clones, about nine tenths of which occur a single time. The ten largest account for less than 3.5% of the sample. The CDR3 contains 13 residues, cysteine and phenylalanine counted. The entry retains the CDR3 DNA only, 39 bases that are in frame from base 1. Per the germline V gene, MNHEY is the CDR1 and SVGAGI is the CDR2. Deletion took 2 bases off V and 4 bases off J, with a span of 6 bases between the germline ends.

The V and J segments used are TRBV6-5 and TRBJ1-5, with the D gene too uncertain to name. Sequenced material: blood. The receptor was isolated from a middle-aged man in good health. The sequenced DNA: TGTGCCAGCAGTTACACGCAAAATCAGCCCCAGCATTTT. Its product reads: CASSYTQNQPQHF.